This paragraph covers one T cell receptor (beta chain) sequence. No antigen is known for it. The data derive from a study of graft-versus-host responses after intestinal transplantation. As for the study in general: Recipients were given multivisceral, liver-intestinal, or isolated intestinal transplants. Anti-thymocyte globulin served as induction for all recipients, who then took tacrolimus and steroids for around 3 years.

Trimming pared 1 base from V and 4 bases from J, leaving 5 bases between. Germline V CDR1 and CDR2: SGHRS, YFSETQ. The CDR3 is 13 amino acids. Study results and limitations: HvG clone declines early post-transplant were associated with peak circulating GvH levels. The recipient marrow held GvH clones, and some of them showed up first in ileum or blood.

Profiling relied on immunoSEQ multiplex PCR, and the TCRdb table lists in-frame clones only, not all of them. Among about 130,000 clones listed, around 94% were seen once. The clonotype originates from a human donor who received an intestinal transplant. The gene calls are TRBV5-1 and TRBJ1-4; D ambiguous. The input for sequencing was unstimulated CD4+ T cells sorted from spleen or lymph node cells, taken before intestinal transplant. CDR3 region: CASSLNSNEKLFF. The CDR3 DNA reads TGCGCCAGCAGCTTGAATAGTAATGAAAAACTGTTTTTT. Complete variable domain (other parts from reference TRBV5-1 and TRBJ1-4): KAGVTQTPRYLIKTRGQQVTLSCSPISGHRSVSWYQQTPGQGLQFLFEYFSETQRNKGNFPGRFSGRQFSNSRSEMNVSTLELGDSALYLCASSLNSNEKLFFGSGTQLSVL.